This T cell receptor (beta chain) was recorded in a study of T cell responses to AZD1222 COVID-19 vaccine. This table comes from immunoSEQ multiplex PCR, and its TCRdb copy is limited to in-frame clones, with some not included. The table lists 50,000 to 70,000 clones, more than 80% of them singletons, with 15% to 20% in the top ten. Details on this clone: The same CDR3 is also encoded by other DNA sequences in this sample.

This CDR3 spans 13 amino acids. Germline V gives CDR1 SGHRS, CDR2 YFSETQ. Trimming shortened V by 0 bases and J by 6 bases, and 6 bases separated the two germline ends. The receptor's source is an adult in good health. The sample here was peripheral blood, taken on day 0 of MenACWY control vaccination. This chain uses TRBV5-1 with TRBJ2-2; D may be TRBD1 or TRBD2 (5 bases each). The CDR3 region has the DNA TGCGCCAGCAGCTTGGCGGGACCCGGGGAGCTGTTTTTT. Protein sequence: CASSLAGPGELFF.